Given below is one T cell receptor (beta chain) in context. Original processing methods: Amplification of reference gene primers was used by the study to estimate nucleated cell counts. Data came from immunoSEQ multiplex PCR; TCRdb stores just in-frame clones and leaves some out. D and trimming were read from the DNA, whereas the V and J calls and clone size are those reported in that table. This table has 85,000 to 120,000 clones, 84% appearing once. The data belong to a study of blood T cell repertoires in COVID-19. Study-wide context: Whether acute or convalescent, the COVID-19 samples came from the United States, Italy and Spain. Nucleic acid was either cDNA or gDNA, and it came from T cells, B-cell-depleted T cells, or PBMCs.

CDR1 is MNHEY and CDR2 is SMNVEV in the germline V gene (reference sequence). Trimming removed 2 bases at V and 7 bases at J, with 9 bases between. The CDR3 extends over 14 amino acids. The rearrangement links TRBV27 to TRBJ1-6; D unresolved. This sequence originates from a man between 35 and 55 years old with active or convalescent COVID-19. Sequenced sample: peripheral blood. The CDR3 spells CASSLVQHNSPLHF. In DNA form, the CDR3 reads TGTGCCAGCAGTTTAGTACAGCACAATTCACCCCTCCACTTT.